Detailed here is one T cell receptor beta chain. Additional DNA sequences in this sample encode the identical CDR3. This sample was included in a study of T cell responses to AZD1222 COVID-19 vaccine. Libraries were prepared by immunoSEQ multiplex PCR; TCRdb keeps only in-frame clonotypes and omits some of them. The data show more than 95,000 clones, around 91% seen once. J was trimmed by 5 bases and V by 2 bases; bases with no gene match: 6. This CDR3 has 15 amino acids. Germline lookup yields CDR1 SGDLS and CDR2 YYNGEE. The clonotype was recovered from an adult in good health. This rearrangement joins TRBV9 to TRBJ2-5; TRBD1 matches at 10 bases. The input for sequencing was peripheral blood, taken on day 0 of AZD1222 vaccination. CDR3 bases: TGTGCCAGCAGCGTCGGGACAGGGGTCGTGGAGACCCAGTACTTC. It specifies CASSVGTGVVETQYF.